These 10 T cell receptor beta chains came from one sample sequenced in a study of lymphopenia after photon versus proton radiotherapy. Sequencing was performed with immunoSEQ multiplex PCR; in TCRdb, only in-frame clones are kept and a portion is missing. The sample lists fewer than 20,000 clones; more than 85% were seen once. Sequencing was performed on peripheral blood, taken from a patient treated with photon-based radiotherapy. These receptors were taken from a woman aged 35 to 49 with cholangiocarcinoma.

This chain uses TRBV4-3 with TRBJ2-2; tentative D call: TRBD2 (5 bases). The CDR3 runs 15 residues. Trimming removed 0 bases from V and 6 bases from J, with 11 bases in between. Germline V lookup: CDR1 LGHNA, CDR2 YSLEER. The CDR3 DNA reads TGCGCCAGCAGCCAAGAGACGGGGTTCGCCGGGGAGCTGTTTTTT. Translated, it gives CASSQETGFAGELFF.

The V and J genes are TRBV30 and TRBJ2-5; 8 positions match TRBD1. Trimming took 5 bases from V and 5 from J; bases not matched to a gene: 4. The length of the CDR3 is 12 residues. Germline lookup yields CDR1 GTSNPN and CDR2 SVGIG (reference sequence). The CDR3 DNA follows: TGTGCCTGGGAAACAGGGGGGGAGACCCAGTACTTC. Residues: CAWETGGETQYF.

This chain joins TRBV4-2 and TRBJ2-1; 14 nucleotides line up with TRBD2. V was clipped by 3 bases and J by 8 bases; unmatched bases: 3. CDR1 and CDR2 from the germline V gene are LGHNA and YNFKEQ. The CDR3 totals 15 residues. For the CDR3, the DNA is TGTGCCAGCAGCCAGACTAGCGGGGGGGCCTATGAGCAGTTCTTC. This sequence encodes CASSQTSGGAYEQFF.

This clone was observed a few times. This chain links TRBV5-8 with TRBJ2-2; 9 bases map to TRBD2. Germline loops: CDR1 SGHTS, CDR2 YDEGEE. The CDR3 has 15 residues. The ends lost 4 bases at V and 2 bases at J; junction bases unmatched: 3. The CDR3 here is CASSATSGNTGELFF. In DNA, the CDR3 is TGTGCCAGCAGCGCGACTAGCGGTAACACCGGGGAGCTGTTTTTT.

V is TRBV2 and J is TRBJ1-2, with unresolved D. Germline V gene sequence: CDR1 SNHLY, CDR2 FYNNEI. The CDR3 has 15 amino acids. Deletions cut 3 bases from V and 2 bases from J, with 13 bases between. This CDR3 is CASSEGRATNYGYTF. The CDR3, as DNA: TGTGCCAGCAGTGAGGGTAGGGCTACAAACTATGGCTACACCTTC.

The CDR3 is CASMDRGSYGYTF. The DNA of the CDR3 is TGTGCCAGCATGGACAGGGGCAGCTATGGCTACACCTTC. The rearrangement uses TRBV27 and TRBJ1-2; 9 nucleotides align to TRBD1. Trimming removed 7 bases from V and 4 bases from J; junction bases left unmatched: 4. Germline V gives CDR1 MNHEY, CDR2 SMNVEV (reference sequence). The length of the CDR3 is 13 residues.

This clone showed up just once. J is TRBJ2-7 and V is TRBV5-4; 12 bases line up with TRBD1. CDR3 length: 16 amino acids. V lost 0 bases and J lost 5; bases outside the gene matches: 6. The germline gives CDR1 SGHNT, CDR2 YYREEE (reference sequence). In nucleotides, the CDR3 is TGTGCCAGCAGCTTGGCCCCGGGACAGGGGGCCCACGAGCAGTACTTC. Protein: CASSLAPGQGAHEQYF. The variable domain in full, with the rest retrieved from reference TRBV5-4 and TRBJ2-7, is ETGVTQSPTHLIKTRGQQVTLRCSSQSGHNTVSWYQQALGQGPQFIFQYYREEENGRGNFPPRFSGLQFPNYSSELNVNALELDDSALYLCASSLAPGQGAHEQYFGPGTRLTVT.

The V and J genes are TRBV27 and TRBJ1-3; 9 nucleotides align to TRBD1. V was pared by 8 bases and J by 4 bases, with 9 bases of the junction left unmatched. Looked up from germline, CDR1 is MNHEY and CDR2 is SMNVEV (reference sequence). The CDR3 covers 15 residues. CDR3 in DNA: TGTGCCAGCCGCCGCGGGACAGGGATAGGAAACACCATATATTTT. It is translated as CASRRGTGIGNTIYF.

This chain links TRBV29-1 with TRBJ2-5; D gene ambiguous. The V end was cut by 7 bases, the J end by 12 bases, with 18 bases between. Germline V gene sequence: CDR1 SQVTM, CDR2 ANQGSEA. The CDR3 runs to 11 residues. The CDR3 nucleotides read TGCAGCGCCACGGCGGCCACGGTCAAGTACTTC. Translated, it gives CSATAATVKYF.

V and J are TRBV6-6 and TRBJ2-7; D possibly matches TRBD1 or TRBD2 (5 bases each). CDR3 length: 13 amino acids. The V end was cut by 7 bases, the J end by 4 bases, with 14 bases between. Germline loops: CDR1 MNHNY, CDR2 SVGAGI (reference sequence). In nucleotides, the CDR3 is TGTGCCAGCACCCCCCGGGACGGGTACGAGCAGTACTTC. Residues: CASTPRDGYEQYF.